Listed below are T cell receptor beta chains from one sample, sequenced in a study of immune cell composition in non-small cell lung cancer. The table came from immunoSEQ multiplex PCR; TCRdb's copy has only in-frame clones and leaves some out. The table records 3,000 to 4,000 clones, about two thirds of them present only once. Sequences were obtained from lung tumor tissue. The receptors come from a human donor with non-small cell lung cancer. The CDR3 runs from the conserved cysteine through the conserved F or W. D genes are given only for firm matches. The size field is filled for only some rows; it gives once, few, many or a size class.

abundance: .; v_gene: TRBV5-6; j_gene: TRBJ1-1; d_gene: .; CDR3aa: CASSPEAGREAFF; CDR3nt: TGTGCCAGCAGCCCTGAGGCGGGGCGCGAAGCTTTCTTT
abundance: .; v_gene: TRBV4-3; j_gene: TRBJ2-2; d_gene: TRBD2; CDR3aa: CASSLTRTSGTTGELFF; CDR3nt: TGCGCCAGCAGCCTTACTCGGACTAGCGGAACCACCGGGGAGCTGTTTTTT
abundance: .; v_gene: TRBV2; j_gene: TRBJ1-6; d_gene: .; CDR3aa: CASSRAQTNSPLHF; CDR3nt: TGTGCCAGCAGCAGGGCCCAAACGAATTCACCCCTCCACTTT
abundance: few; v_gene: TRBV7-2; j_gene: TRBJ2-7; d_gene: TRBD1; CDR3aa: CASSLDRGGHEQYF; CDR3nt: TGTGCCAGCAGTTTAGACAGGGGCGGACACGAGCAGTACTTC
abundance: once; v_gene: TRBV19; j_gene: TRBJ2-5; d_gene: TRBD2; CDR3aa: CASNGGNSQETQYF; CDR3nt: TGTGCCAGTAACGGGGGGAACTCCCAAGAGACCCAGTACTTC
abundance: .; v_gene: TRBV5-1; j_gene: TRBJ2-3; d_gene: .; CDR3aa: CASPGTDTQYF; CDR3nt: TGCGCCAGCCCCGGTACAGATACGCAGTATTTT
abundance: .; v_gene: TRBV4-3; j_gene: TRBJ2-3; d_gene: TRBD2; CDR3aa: CASSQDSEGLAYTDTQYF; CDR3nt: TGCGCCAGCAGCCAAGATTCGGAGGGACTAGCCTACACAGATACGCAGTATTTT
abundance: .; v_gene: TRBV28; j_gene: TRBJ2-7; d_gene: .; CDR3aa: CASSSGNSYEQYF; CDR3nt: TGTGCCAGCAGTTCCGGGAATTCCTACGAGCAGTACTTC
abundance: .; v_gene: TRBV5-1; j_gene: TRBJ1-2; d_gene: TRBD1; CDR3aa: CASSPGQALNYGYTF; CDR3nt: TGCGCCAGCAGCCCCGGACAGGCCCTTAACTATGGCTACACCTTC
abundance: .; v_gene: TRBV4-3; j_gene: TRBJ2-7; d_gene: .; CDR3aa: CASSQEAPLQGASYEQYF; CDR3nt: TGCGCCAGCAGCCAAGAGGCCCCACTACAGGGAGCCTCCTACGAGCAGTACTTC
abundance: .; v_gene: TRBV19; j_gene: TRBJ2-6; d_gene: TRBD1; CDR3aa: CASSVQGDRLTGANVLTF; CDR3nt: TGTGCCAGTAGTGTACAGGGGGACCGCCTAACTGGGGCCAACGTCCTGACTTTC
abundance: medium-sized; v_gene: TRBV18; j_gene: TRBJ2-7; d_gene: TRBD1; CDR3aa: CASSPRDRDDEQYF; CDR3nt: TGTGCCAGCTCACCACGAGACAGGGATGACGAGCAGTACTTC
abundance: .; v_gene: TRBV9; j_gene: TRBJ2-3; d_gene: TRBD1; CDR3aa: CASSSPWTGGSTDTQYF; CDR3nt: TGTGCCAGCAGCTCCCCATGGACAGGGGGTTCGACAGATACGCAGTATTTT
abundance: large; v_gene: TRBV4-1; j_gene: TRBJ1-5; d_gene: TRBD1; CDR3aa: CASSRDPPGQGNQPQHF; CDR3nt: TGCGCCAGCAGCCGCGACCCCCCGGGACAGGGCAATCAGCCCCAGCATTTT